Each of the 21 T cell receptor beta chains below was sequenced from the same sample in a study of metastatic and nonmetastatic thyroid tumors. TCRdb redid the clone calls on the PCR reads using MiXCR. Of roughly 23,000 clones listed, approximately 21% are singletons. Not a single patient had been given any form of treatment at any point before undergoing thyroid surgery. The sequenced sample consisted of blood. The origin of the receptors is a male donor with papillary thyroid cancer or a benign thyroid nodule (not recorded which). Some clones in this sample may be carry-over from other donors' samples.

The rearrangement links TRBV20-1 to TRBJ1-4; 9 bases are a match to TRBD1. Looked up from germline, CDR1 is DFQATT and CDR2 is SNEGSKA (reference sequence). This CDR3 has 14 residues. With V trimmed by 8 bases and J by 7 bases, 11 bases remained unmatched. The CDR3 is CSTRGDRGVEKLFF. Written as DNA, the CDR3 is TGCAGTACCAGGGGAGACAGGGGGGTTGAAAAACTGTTTTTT.

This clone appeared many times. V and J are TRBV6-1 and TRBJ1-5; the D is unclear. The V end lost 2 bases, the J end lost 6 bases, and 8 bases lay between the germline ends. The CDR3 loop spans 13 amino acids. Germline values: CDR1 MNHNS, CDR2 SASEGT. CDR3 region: CASSERLGQPQHF. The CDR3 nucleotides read TGTGCCAGCAGTGAAAGATTGGGTCAGCCCCAGCATTTT.

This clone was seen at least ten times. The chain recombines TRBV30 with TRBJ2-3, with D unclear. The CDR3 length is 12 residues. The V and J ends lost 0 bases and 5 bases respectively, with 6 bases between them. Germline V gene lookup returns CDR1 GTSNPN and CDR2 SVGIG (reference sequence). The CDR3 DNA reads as TGTGCCTGGAGTGTAGGGCAAGATACGCAGTATTTT. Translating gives CAWSVGQDTQYF.

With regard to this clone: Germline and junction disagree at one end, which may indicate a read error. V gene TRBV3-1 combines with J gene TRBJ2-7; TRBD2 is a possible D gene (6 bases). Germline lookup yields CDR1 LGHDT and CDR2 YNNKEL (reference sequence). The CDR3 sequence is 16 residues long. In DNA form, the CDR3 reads TGTGCCAGCAGCCAAGAGCTTGAAGACTTCTCGGGGAGGCTTGACTTC. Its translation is CASSQELEDFSGRLDF.

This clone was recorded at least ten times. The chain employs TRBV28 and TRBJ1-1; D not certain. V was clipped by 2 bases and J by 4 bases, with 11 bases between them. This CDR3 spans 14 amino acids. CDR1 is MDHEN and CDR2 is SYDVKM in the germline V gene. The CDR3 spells CASSLRGFGTEAFF. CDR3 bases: TGTGCCAGCAGTTTACGAGGGTTTGGCACTGAAGCTTTCTTT.

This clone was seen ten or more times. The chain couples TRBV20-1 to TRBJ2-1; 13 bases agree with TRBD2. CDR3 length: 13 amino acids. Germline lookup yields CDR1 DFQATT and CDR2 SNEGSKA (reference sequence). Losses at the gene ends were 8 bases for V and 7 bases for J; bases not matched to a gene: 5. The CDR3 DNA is TGCAGTCCAGGACTAGCGGGAGTAAATGAGCAGTTCTTC. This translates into CSPGLAGVNEQFF.

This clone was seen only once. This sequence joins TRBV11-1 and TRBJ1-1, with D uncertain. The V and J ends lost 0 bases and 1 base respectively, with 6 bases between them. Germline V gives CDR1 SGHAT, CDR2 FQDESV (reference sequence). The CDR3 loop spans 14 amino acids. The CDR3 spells CASSLAATNTEAFF. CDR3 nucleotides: TGTGCCAGCAGCTTAGCCGCCACGAACACTGAAGCTTTCTTT.

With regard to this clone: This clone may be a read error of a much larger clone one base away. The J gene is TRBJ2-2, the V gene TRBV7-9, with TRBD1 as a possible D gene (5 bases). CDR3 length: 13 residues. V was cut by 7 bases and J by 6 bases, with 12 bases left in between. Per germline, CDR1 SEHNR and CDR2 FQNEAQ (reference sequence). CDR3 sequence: CASIPEGAGELFF. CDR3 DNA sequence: TGTGCCAGCATCCCCGAAGGGGCCGGGGAGCTGTTTTTT.

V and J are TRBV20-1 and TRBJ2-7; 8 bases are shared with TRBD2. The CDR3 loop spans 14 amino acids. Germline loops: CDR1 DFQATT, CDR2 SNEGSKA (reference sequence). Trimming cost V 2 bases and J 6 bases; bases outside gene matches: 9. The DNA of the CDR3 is TGCAGTGCTAGATCCGGGACTAGTTCTGGCGAGCAGTACTTC. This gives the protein CSARSGTSSGEQYF.

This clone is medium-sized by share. The CDR3 is CASHNRGTYEQYF. The CDR3 DNA reads TGTGCCAGCCATAACAGGGGGACCTACGAGCAGTACTTC. This chain joins TRBV6-1 and TRBJ2-7, with 8 nucleotides matching TRBD1. The ends lost 8 bases at V and 2 bases at J; junction bases unmatched: 5. Per the germline V gene, CDR1 is MNHNS and CDR2 is SASEGT. The CDR3 contains 13 residues.

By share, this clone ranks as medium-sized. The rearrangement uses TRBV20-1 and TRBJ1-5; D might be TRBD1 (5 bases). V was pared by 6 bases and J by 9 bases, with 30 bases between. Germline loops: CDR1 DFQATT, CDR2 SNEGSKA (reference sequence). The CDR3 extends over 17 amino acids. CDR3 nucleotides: TGCAGTGCCCTCGGGGCCTTAGAGGGATCCCTACCAAGGCCCCAGCATTTT. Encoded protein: CSALGALEGSLPRPQHF.

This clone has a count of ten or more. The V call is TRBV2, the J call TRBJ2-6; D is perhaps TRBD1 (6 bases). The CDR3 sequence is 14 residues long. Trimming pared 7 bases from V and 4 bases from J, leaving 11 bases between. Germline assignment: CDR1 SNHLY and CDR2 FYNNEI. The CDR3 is CASKDSLGANVLTF. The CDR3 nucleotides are TGTGCCAGCAAGGACAGTCTCGGGGCCAACGTCCTGACTTTC.

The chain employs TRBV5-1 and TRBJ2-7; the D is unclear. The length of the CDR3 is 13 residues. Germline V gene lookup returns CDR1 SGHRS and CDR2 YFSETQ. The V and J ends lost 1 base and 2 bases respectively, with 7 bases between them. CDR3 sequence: CASSLMDAYEQYF. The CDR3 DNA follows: TGCGCCAGCAGCTTGATGGATGCCTACGAGCAGTACTTC.

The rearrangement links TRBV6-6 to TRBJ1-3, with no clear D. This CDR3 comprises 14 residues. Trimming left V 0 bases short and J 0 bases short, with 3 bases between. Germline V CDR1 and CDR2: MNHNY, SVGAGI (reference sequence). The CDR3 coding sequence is TGTGCCAGCAGTTACTCGTACTCTGGAAACACCATATATTTT. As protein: CASSYSYSGNTIYF.

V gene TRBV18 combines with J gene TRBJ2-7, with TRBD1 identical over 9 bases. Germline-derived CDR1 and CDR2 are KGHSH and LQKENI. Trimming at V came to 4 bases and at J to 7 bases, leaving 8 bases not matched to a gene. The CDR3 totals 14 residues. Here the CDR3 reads CASSQGQGDVEQYF. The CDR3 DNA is TGTGCCAGCTCACAGGGACAGGGCGACGTGGAGCAGTACTTC.

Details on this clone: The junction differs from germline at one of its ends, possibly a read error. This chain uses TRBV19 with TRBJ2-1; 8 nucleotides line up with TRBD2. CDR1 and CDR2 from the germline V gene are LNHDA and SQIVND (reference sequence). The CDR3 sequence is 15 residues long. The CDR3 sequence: CASSLSSGPYNDQFF. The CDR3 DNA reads TGTGCCAGTAGTCTGTCTAGCGGGCCCTACAATGATCAGTTCTTC. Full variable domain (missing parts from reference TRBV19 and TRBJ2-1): DGGITQSPKYLFRKEGQNVTLSCEQNLNHDAMYWYRQDPGQGLRLIYYSQIVNDFQKGDIAEGYSVSREKKESFPLTVTSAQKNPTAFYLCASSLSSGPYNDQFFGPGTRLTVL.

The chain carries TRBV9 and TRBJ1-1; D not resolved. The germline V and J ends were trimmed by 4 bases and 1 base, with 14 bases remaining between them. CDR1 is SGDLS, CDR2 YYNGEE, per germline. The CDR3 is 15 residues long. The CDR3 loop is CASSSTINPNTEAFF. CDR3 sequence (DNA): TGTGCCAGCAGCTCTACGATTAACCCGAACACTGAAGCTTTCTTT. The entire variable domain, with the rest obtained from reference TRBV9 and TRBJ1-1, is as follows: DSGVTQTPKHLITATGQRVTLRCSPRSGDLSVYWYQQSLDQGLQFLIQYYNGEERAKGNILERFSAQQFPDLHSELNLSSLELGDSALYFCASSSTINPNTEAFFGQGTRLTVV.

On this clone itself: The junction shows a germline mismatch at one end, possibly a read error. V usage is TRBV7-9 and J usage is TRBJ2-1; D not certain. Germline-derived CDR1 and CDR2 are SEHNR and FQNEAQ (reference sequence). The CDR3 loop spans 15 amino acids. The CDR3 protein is CASSLVETYYNDQFF. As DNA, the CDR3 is TGTGCCAGCAGCTTAGTGGAGACCTACTACAATGATCAGTTCTTC.

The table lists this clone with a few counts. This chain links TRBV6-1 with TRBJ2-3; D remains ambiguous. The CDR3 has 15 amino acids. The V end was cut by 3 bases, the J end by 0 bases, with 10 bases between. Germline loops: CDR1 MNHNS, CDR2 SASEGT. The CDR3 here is CASSDSVASTDTQYF. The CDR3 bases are TGTGCCAGCAGTGATTCGGTAGCTAGCACAGATACGCAGTATTTT.

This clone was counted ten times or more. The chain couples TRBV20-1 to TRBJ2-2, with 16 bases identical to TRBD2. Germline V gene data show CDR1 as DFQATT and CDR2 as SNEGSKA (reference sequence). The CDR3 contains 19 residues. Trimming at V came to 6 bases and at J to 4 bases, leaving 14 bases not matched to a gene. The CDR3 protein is CSANPPGLAGGQGTGELFF. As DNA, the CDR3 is TGCAGTGCAAATCCACCGGGACTAGCGGGAGGGCAAGGCACCGGGGAGCTGTTTTTT.

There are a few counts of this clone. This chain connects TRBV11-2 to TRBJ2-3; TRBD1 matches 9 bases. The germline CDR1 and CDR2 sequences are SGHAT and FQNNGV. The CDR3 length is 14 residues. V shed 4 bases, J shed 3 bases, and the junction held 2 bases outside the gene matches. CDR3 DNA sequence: TGTGCCAGCAGCTCCGGACAGGGGACAGATACGCAGTATTTT. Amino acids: CASSSGQGTDTQYF.